This T cell receptor (beta chain) was sequenced in a study of blood T cell repertoires in COVID-19 (dated by TCRdb to the early 2020s). About the study as a whole: Samples covering the acute and convalescent phases of COVID-19 were provided by collaborators in the United States, Italy and Spain. The material from the prospective study consisted of cDNA or gDNA derived from T cells, B-cell-depleted T cells, or PBMCs. Where available, HLA class I and class II types were obtained from metadata supplied by the sample provider rather than from assay-based typing. Sample metadata almost always included a de-identified subject ID, COVID-19 status, age in years and sex. The repertoires were made available in a free public database intended to serve as a resource for research on the immune response to SARS-CoV-2. Deeply sampled blood TCRbeta repertoires from subjects exposed to, actively infected with, or recovered from COVID-19 were included in the dataset. Samples were obtained from the ongoing ImmuneRACE study (first 160 participants) and from over 1,000 subjects provided by 6 global collaborators. Results and caveats for the whole study, not just this receptor: The quantity of clinical and demographic metadata differed by source and by participant and was supplied without curation.

Collaborating institutions collected whole blood in K2EDTA tubes following their own protocols. For TCRbeta analysis, collaborator samples were shipped as frozen whole blood, as isolated PBMCs, or as DNA extracted from either sample type. Turning to this clone: Its antigen is unknown. Per-base qualities were not stored, and no clone one base away is much larger.

The CDR3 has 12 amino acids, counting the end cysteine and phenylalanine. The entry retains the CDR3 DNA only, 36 bases that are in frame from base 1. CDR1 MNHEY and CDR2 SVGAGI are derived from the germline V gene. V loses 8 bases, J loses 1 base, and the germline ends lie 8 bases apart. The immunoSEQ Assay, a bias-controlled multiplex PCR, was used to amplify TCRbeta CDR3 regions from genomic DNA. In the original analysis: Nucleated cell counts per sample were estimated from amplification of reference gene primers within the assay. To quantify the absolute abundance of each unique TCRbeta CDR3 rearrangement, sequence reads were collapsed and filtered. For each sample, productive Simpson clonality was calculated as the square root of Simpson's diversity index across productive rearrangements. TCRdb holds this immuneACCESS table with in-frame rearrangements only. Some clones are missing; in checked studies, unresolved V genes explain under half, and the rest has no known cause. From that table come the V and J calls and clone size; the DNA was used to work out D and trimming. The sample records 250,000 to 300,000 clones, approximately 85% of which are singletons. The leading ten clones occupy around 5.5% of the sample.

The source is a man between 45 and 60 years old with active or convalescent COVID-19. The V and J segments used are TRBV6-5 and TRBJ2-5; tentative D gene TRBD2, with 5 bases matching. Sequenced material: peripheral blood. The CDR3 protein sequence reads: CASAGGQETQYF. The DNA sequence reads TGTGCCAGCGCGGGCGGCCAAGAGACCCAGTACTTC.